The 23 T cell receptor beta chains below all came from one sample that was sequenced in a study of regulatory T cells in long-lasting Graves disease. Time point reported: newly diagnosed GD, antithyroid drugs for less than 3 months. Scientists built the TCR library using RNA that was extracted from PBMCs. Construction of TCR beta libraries relied on iRepertoire HTBI primers and on Arm-PCR targeting CDR3 regions. TCRdb analysed the multiplex PCR reads with MiXCR anew, one entry per CDR3 protein. This repertoire shows 680,000 or so distinct CDR3 sequences, roughly 15% found once; its top ten account for about 17%. The same sample was also used in a study of T cells in Graves' hyperthyroidism and ophthalmopathy.

Specimen: peripheral blood mononuclear cells (PBMCs), collected at new diagnosis, from a patient treated with antithyroid drugs. These receptors were taken from a woman aged 25 to 39 with Graves disease.

V is TRBV30 and J is TRBJ2-3; no firm D call. The V end lost 4 bases, the J end lost 2 bases, and 13 bases lay between the germline ends. This CDR3 is 14 amino acids long. The germline CDR1 and CDR2 sequences are GTSNPN and SVGIG (reference sequence). CDR3 sequence reads: CAWTPLGNTDTQYF. The CDR3 DNA sequence: TGTGCCTGGACCCCTCTCGGTAACACAGATACGCAGTATTTT.

In regard to this clonotype: A much larger clonotype is one base distant, so this may be a read error. This chain joins TRBV12-3 or TRBV12-4 and TRBJ2-7, with 8 bases lining up with TRBD2. The CDR3 spans 16 residues. J was trimmed by 5 bases and V by 6 bases; bases with no gene match: 15. Here the CDR3 reads CASSLRPGLGTHEQYF. CDR3 coding DNA: TGTGCCAGCAGCTTAAGGCCGGGACTAGGAACCCACGAGCAGTACTTC.

The chain recombines TRBV7-6 with TRBJ2-5, with 11 bases lining up with TRBD2. The junction had 9 bases not matched to a gene; V was cut back by 5 bases and J by 4 bases. The V gene's germline CDR1 is SGHVS and CDR2 FNYEAQ. This CDR3 contains 16 residues. The DNA of the CDR3 is TGTGCCAGCAGCCTACTAGCGGGAGATTTGGGAGAGACCCAGTACTTC. Translation: CASSLLAGDLGETQYF.

This clonotype was counted many times. The chain combines TRBV28 with TRBJ2-1; D gene uncertain. This CDR3 is built from 15 residues. The V and J ends lost 1 base and 8 bases respectively, with 15 bases between them. Germline V gene sequence: CDR1 MDHEN, CDR2 SYDVKM. CDR3: CASSLSPPVGDEQFF. The DNA of the CDR3 is TGTGCCAGCAGTTTATCGCCTCCCGTTGGGGATGAGCAGTTCTTC.

This clonotype was seen at least ten times. The J gene is TRBJ2-3, the V gene TRBV7-6; 10 bases are shared with TRBD2. V shed 3 bases, J shed 4 bases, and the junction held 4 bases outside the gene matches. The CDR3 sequence is 15 residues long. The germline gives CDR1 SGHVS, CDR2 FNYEAQ. CDR3 DNA: TGTGCCAGCAGCTTGGCTAGCGGGGGCGCAGATACGCAGTATTTT. Translated, it gives CASSLASGGADTQYF.

The chain uses TRBV5-1 and TRBJ2-1, with D possibly TRBD2 on 6 matching bases. The end of the DNA fits TRBJ2-5 better, so the J call may be wrong. The CDR3 is 15 amino acids. Germline V gene data show CDR1 as SGHRS and CDR2 as YFSETQ. CDR3 sequence: CASSPSAGSGAPQYF. CDR3 nucleotide sequence: TGCGCCAGCAGTCCTTCTGCGGGGAGTGGGGCGCCCCAGTACTTC.

This chain joins TRBV9 and TRBJ2-1, with TRBD2 matching over 7 bases. The J segment lost 7 bases and the V segment lost 3 bases, leaving 10 bases of the junction unmatched. Germline lookup yields CDR1 SGDLS and CDR2 YYNGEE. CDR3 length: 15 amino acids. CDR3 in DNA: TGTGCCAGCAGCGCAGTAGCGGGCCTCTTTAATGAGCAGTTCTTC. Its protein product is CASSAVAGLFNEQFF. The whole variable domain, remainder taken from reference TRBV9 and TRBJ2-1, is DSGVTQTPKHLITATGQRVTLRCSPRSGDLSVYWYQQSLDQGLQFLIQYYNGEERAKGNILERFSAQQFPDLHSELNLSSLELGDSALYFCASSAVAGLFNEQFFGPGTRLTVL.

The rearrangement links TRBV5-5 to TRBJ2-1; the match to TRBD2 covers 8 bases. Germline CDR1 SGHKS, CDR2 YYEKEE (reference sequence). The ends lost 4 bases at V and 5 bases at J; junction bases unmatched: 11. The CDR3 runs to 16 residues. The CDR3 loop is CASSQDWGSGDNEQFF. The CDR3 nucleotides are TGTGCCAGCAGCCAAGATTGGGGTAGCGGGGACAATGAGCAGTTCTTC.

In its sample, this clonotype was seen a few times. This rearrangement joins TRBV20-1 to TRBJ2-3, with 11 bases aligning to TRBD2. With 7 bases clipped from V and 0 bases from J, the junction kept 6 bases outside the gene matches. CDR1 DFQATT and CDR2 SNEGSKA come from the germline V gene (reference sequence). The CDR3 covers 15 residues. The CDR3 region has the DNA TGCAGTGTTTTGGGACTAGCGGCTAGCACAGATACGCAGTATTTT. Amino acid sequence: CSVLGLAASTDTQYF.

The J gene is TRBJ2-1, the V gene TRBV12-3 or TRBV12-4; 12 positions agree with TRBD2. This CDR3 region has 14 residues. V shed 7 bases and J 9 bases; nucleotides not matched to a gene: 7. The CDR3 here is CASTPPSGRAEQFF. CDR3 sequence (DNA): TGTGCCAGCACGCCGCCTAGCGGGAGGGCTGAGCAGTTCTTC.

This chain connects TRBV19 to TRBJ1-1, with D maybe TRBD1 (5 bases). The V and J ends lost 7 bases and 0 bases respectively, with 15 bases between them. From germline, CDR1 is LNHDA and CDR2 SQIVND (reference sequence). This CDR3 has 15 amino acids. This chain's CDR3 is CASMPLQGMNTEAFF. CDR3 DNA: TGTGCCAGTATGCCCCTCCAGGGCATGAACACTGAAGCTTTCTTT.

This clonotype was found many times. J is TRBJ2-3 and V is TRBV7-2; a possible D gene is TRBD2 (5 bases). The length of the CDR3 is 15 residues. Trimming shortened V by 5 bases and J by 0 bases, and 12 bases separated the two germline ends. CDR1 SGHTA and CDR2 FQGNSA come from the germline V gene. The CDR3 bases are TGTGCCAGCAGCCAAGCGGTAACTAGCACAGATACGCAGTATTTT. Protein sequence: CASSQAVTSTDTQYF. The entire variable domain, with the rest obtained from reference TRBV7-2 and TRBJ2-3, is as follows: GAGVSQSPSNKVTEKGKDVELRCDPISGHTALYWYRQSLGQGLEFLIYFQGNSAPDKSGLPSDRFSAERTGGSVSTLTIQRTQQEDSAVYLCASSQAVTSTDTQYFGPGTRLTVL.

This clonotype was seen repeatedly, ten times or more. The chain recombines TRBV10-3 with TRBJ2-1; a possible D gene is TRBD1 (6 bases). The V gene's germline CDR1 is ENHRY and CDR2 SYGVKD. The length of the CDR3 is 15 residues. Trimming took off 2 bases at V and 6 bases at J, with 14 bases between the two ends. The CDR3 region has the DNA TGTGCCATCAGTGAGAGAGAGGGGGTGACCAATGAGCAGTTCTTC. It is translated as CAISEREGVTNEQFF.

This clonotype was counted only a few times. The chain is built from TRBV14 and TRBJ2-7, with D maybe TRBD1 (6 bases). Between the trimmed V and J ends, which lost 4 bases and 11 bases, there was a span of 15 bases. The CDR3 contains 12 residues. Germline loops: CDR1 SGHDN, CDR2 FVKESK. The CDR3 nucleotides are TGTGCCAGCAGCCGGGACATATTGTGGGAGTACTTC. Amino acid sequence: CASSRDILWEYF.

The gene calls are TRBV3-1 and TRBJ1-1; D uncertain. The last part of the DNA fits TRBJ1-6 better; the J call may be wrong. The CDR3 length is 13 residues. Germline CDR1 reads LGHDT; CDR2 reads YNNKEL (reference sequence). Here the CDR3 reads CASRRAVDSPLHF. In nucleotides, the CDR3 is TGTGCCAGCAGACGCGCGGTGGATTCACCCCTCCACTTT.

Many counts were recorded for this clonotype. This chain links TRBV6-1 with TRBJ1-2, with 9 positions matching TRBD1. There are 12 residues in the CDR3. Trimming cost V 6 bases and J 6 bases; bases outside gene matches: 2. In germline, CDR1 is MNHNS, CDR2 SASEGT. The CDR3 bases are TGTGCCAGCAGCGGGACAGGGAATGGCTACACCTTC. Translation: CASSGTGNGYTF.

This clonotype was seen many times. This chain connects TRBV6-1 to TRBJ2-7; possibly TRBD2 for D (5 bases). The CDR3 length is 15 residues. V shed 7 bases and J shed 5 bases, with 21 bases lying between them. Per the germline V gene, CDR1 is MNHNS and CDR2 is SASEGT. The chain's CDR3 is CASTKSPRAVHEQYF. DNA for the CDR3: TGTGCCAGCACAAAAAGCCCCCGAGCGGTACACGAGCAGTACTTC.

Ten or more counts support this clonotype. The J gene is TRBJ1-5, the V gene TRBV12-5, with D unclear. The V and J ends lost 7 bases and 0 bases respectively, with 7 bases between them. Germline values: CDR1 LGHNT, CDR2 FRNRAP. The CDR3 has 13 residues. CDR3 DNA sequence: TGTGCTAGTGCTCCAGATAGCAATCAGCCCCAGCATTTT. Its translation is CASAPDSNQPQHF.

The table lists this clonotype with a few counts. The chain uses TRBV5-1 and TRBJ2-7; tentative D call: TRBD2 (5 bases). CDR1 is SGHRS and CDR2 is YFSETQ in the germline V gene. The V gene lost 8 bases and the J gene lost 0 bases, with 15 bases spanning the gap. The CDR3 spans 14 residues. CDR3 bases: TGCGCCAGTGAACGGACTCCGAGCTCCTACGAGCAGTACTTC. Translated: CASERTPSSYEQYF.

The sample holds many counts of this clonotype. Here the CDR3 omits its conserved ending phenylalanine or tryptophan, so a read error is the likely source. No DNA is shown, since the ends of the CDR3 on it are uncertain; the CDR3 is the one TCRdb lists. V gene TRBV5-5 combines with J gene TRBJ1-1; TRBD1, as called in the table, went unchecked against the DNA. CDR1 SGHKS and CDR2 YYEKEE come from the germline V gene (reference sequence). The CDR3 adds up to 12 amino acids, both ends counted. The CDR3 reads CASSLKPGQEIY.

This clonotype showed up many times. CDR3 residues: CASREELAGNEQFF. DNA of the CDR3: TGCGCCAGCAGGGAGGAACTAGCGGGCAATGAGCAGTTCTTC. This chain links TRBV5-1 with TRBJ2-1; TRBD2 matches at 9 bases. The germline gives CDR1 SGHRS, CDR2 YFSETQ. V dropped 5 bases and J dropped 6; count of bases not matched to a gene: 6. The CDR3 has 14 amino acids.

At least ten counts were recorded for this clonotype. This rearrangement joins TRBV7-9 to TRBJ2-5; D is undetermined. CDR1 is SEHNR and CDR2 is FQNEAQ in the germline V gene (reference sequence). V was clipped by 4 bases and J by 5 bases, with 14 bases between them. The CDR3 is made up of 14 amino acids. The CDR3 protein is CASSSLLGFETQYF. CDR3 nucleotides: TGTGCCAGCAGCTCCTTATTGGGTTTTGAGACCCAGTACTTC.

In its sample, this clonotype was seen many times. This chain uses TRBV28 with TRBJ1-6, with D unresolved. In germline, CDR1 is MDHEN, CDR2 SYDVKM. The CDR3 length is 14 residues. Trimming stripped 8 bases from V and 7 bases from J, with 15 bases between. The CDR3 region has the DNA TGTGCCAGCTCCCTCGTGGCAGAAAATTCACCCCTCCACTTT. Protein: CASSLVAENSPLHF.